The rows below give T cell receptor beta chains drawn from one sample of a study of T-cell memory formation after mild COVID-19. TCRdb re-derived calls from the 5' RACE reads in MiXCR, one entry per CDR3 protein. The sample has about 540,000 distinct CDR3 sequences; just over 20% are singletons. Input material: PBMCs or a T cell subset sorted from them (not recorded which). The receptor set was obtained from an adult woman who had mild COVID-19 (a few samples of this study predate the infection). Cell type and time point are not known. The CDR3 runs from the conserved cysteine through the conserved F or W. The D gene is left open where the match is weak. Size values are once, few and many counts, or a class for expanded clones, and some rows have none.

v_gene: TRBV19; j_gene: TRBJ1-1; d_gene: TRBD1; abundance: NA; CDR3nt: TGTGCCAGTAGTCCTCGACAGGGGGGGGTTATGAACACTGAAGCTTTCTTT; CDR3aa: CASSPRQGGVMNTEAFF
v_gene: TRBV7-9; j_gene: TRBJ2-1; d_gene: TRBD1; abundance: NA; CDR3nt: TGTGCCAGCAGCAAAGGGGACAGGGTGTGGGATGAGCAGTTCTTC; CDR3aa: CASSKGDRVWDEQFF
v_gene: TRBV30; j_gene: TRBJ2-7; d_gene: NA; abundance: NA; CDR3nt: TGTGCCTGGAGGAGTGGGCAGCTATCCTACGAGCAGTACTTC; CDR3aa: CAWRSGQLSYEQYF
v_gene: TRBV12-3/TRBV12-4; j_gene: TRBJ1-3; d_gene: TRBD1; abundance: NA; CDR3nt: TGTGCCAGCACGGGAAGGGGGCCCGGAAACACCATATATTTT; CDR3aa: CASTGRGPGNTIYF
v_gene: TRBV20-1; j_gene: TRBJ2-7; d_gene: TRBD2; abundance: few; CDR3nt: TGCAGTGCTAGAGATCCCGCTAGCGGGTCCTCCTACGAGCAGTACTTC; CDR3aa: CSARDPASGSSYEQYF
v_gene: TRBV7-9; j_gene: TRBJ2-1; d_gene: TRBD2; abundance: NA; CDR3nt: TGTGCCAGCAGCTTATCCCCCACCGGACTAGCGGGGAATGAGCAGTTCTTC; CDR3aa: CASSLSPTGLAGNEQFF
v_gene: TRBV14; j_gene: TRBJ2-1; d_gene: TRBD2; abundance: few; CDR3nt: TGTGCCAGCAGCCTAACCCGACTAGCTCTCTACAATGAGCAGTTCTTC; CDR3aa: CASSLTRLALYNEQFF
v_gene: TRBV5-1; j_gene: TRBJ1-2; d_gene: NA; abundance: NA; CDR3nt: TGCGCCAGCAGCTTATCCGGGACAAGGGGCTACACCTTC; CDR3aa: CASSLSGTRGYTF
v_gene: TRBV7-3; j_gene: TRBJ2-7; d_gene: TRBD2; abundance: NA; CDR3nt: TGTGCCAGCAGCCCATCACCCGGGACTAGCGAGGCCTACGAGCAGTACTTC; CDR3aa: CASSPSPGTSEAYEQYF
v_gene: TRBV3-1; j_gene: TRBJ2-5; d_gene: NA; abundance: NA; CDR3nt: TGTGCCAGCAGCGCGCGTTTAGGGGACCTCCAAGAGACCCAGTACTTC; CDR3aa: CASSARLGDLQETQYF
v_gene: TRBV19; j_gene: TRBJ1-2; d_gene: NA; abundance: NA; CDR3nt: TGTGCCAGTAGTATCGTGGGAGGAATAAATGGCTACACCTTC; CDR3aa: CASSIVGGINGYTF
v_gene: TRBV7-2; j_gene: TRBJ2-5; d_gene: TRBD1; abundance: NA; CDR3nt: TGTGCCAGCAGCTTAGCCCGACAGGGGGCAGGAGAGACCCAGTACTTC; CDR3aa: CASSLARQGAGETQYF
v_gene: TRBV4-2; j_gene: TRBJ2-7; d_gene: NA; abundance: NA; CDR3nt: TGTGCCAGCAGCCAAGAGAGGATCTACGAGCAGTACTTC; CDR3aa: CASSQERIYEQYF
v_gene: TRBV11-3; j_gene: TRBJ2-2; d_gene: NA; abundance: once; CDR3nt: TGTGCCAGCAGCTTAGTGGGTCGGGCCGGGGAGCTGTTTTTT; CDR3aa: CASSLVGRAGELFF
v_gene: TRBV7-9; j_gene: TRBJ1-1; d_gene: TRBD1; abundance: NA; CDR3nt: TGTGCCAGCAGCACAACAGGGGTGGCTGAAGCTTTCTTT; CDR3aa: CASSTTGVAEAFF
v_gene: TRBV25-1; j_gene: TRBJ2-7; d_gene: NA; abundance: few; CDR3nt: TGTGCCAGCAGTGCCCCTGGTGGGCGCGAGCAGTACTTC; CDR3aa: CASSAPGGREQYF
v_gene: TRBV7-2; j_gene: TRBJ2-1; d_gene: TRBD2; abundance: few; CDR3nt: TGTGCCAGCAGCTTACTAGCGGGGCAGTTCTTC; CDR3aa: CASSLLAGQFF
v_gene: TRBV12-3/TRBV12-4; j_gene: TRBJ1-4; d_gene: NA; abundance: NA; CDR3nt: TGTGCCAGCACGATATCCCTAGGGGGGGCCCAAAAACTGTTTTTT; CDR3aa: CASTISLGGAQKLFF
v_gene: TRBV24-1; j_gene: TRBJ2-4; d_gene: NA; abundance: few; CDR3nt: TGTGCCACCAGTGATCGGGGGGCTAAAAACATTCAGTACTTC; CDR3aa: CATSDRGAKNIQYF
v_gene: TRBV27; j_gene: TRBJ2-4; d_gene: TRBD1; abundance: NA; CDR3nt: TGTGCCAGCAGTCGGGGCCGGGACAGGGCTTGGGACATTCAGTACTTC; CDR3aa: CASSRGRDRAWDIQYF
v_gene: TRBV2; j_gene: TRBJ2-7; d_gene: TRBD2; abundance: NA; CDR3nt: TGTGCCAGCAGCGAACTAGCGGGGGTTGAGCAGTACTTC; CDR3aa: CASSELAGVEQYF
v_gene: TRBV7-8; j_gene: TRBJ2-5; d_gene: NA; abundance: few; CDR3nt: TGTGCCAGCAGCTTAGATTACCGGGGGGCCGGGGAGACCCAGTACTTC; CDR3aa: CASSLDYRGAGETQYF
v_gene: TRBV19; j_gene: TRBJ2-2; d_gene: TRBD2; abundance: NA; CDR3nt: TGTGCCAGTAGCCGACTAGCGGCGAACACCGGGGAGCTGTTTTTT; CDR3aa: CASSRLAANTGELFF
v_gene: TRBV29-1; j_gene: TRBJ1-3; d_gene: NA; abundance: NA; CDR3nt: TGCAGCGTTGGCAGGGACGACACCATATATTTT; CDR3aa: CSVGRDDTIYF
v_gene: TRBV30; j_gene: TRBJ1-6; d_gene: NA; abundance: NA; CDR3nt: TGTGCCTGGAGTGTACGGAGGTTGCCCCTCCACTTT; CDR3aa: CAWSVRRLPLHF
v_gene: TRBV10-3; j_gene: TRBJ2-2; d_gene: NA; abundance: NA; CDR3nt: TGTGCCATCAGTGAGCGGGGGCCCACCGGGGAGCTGTTTTTT; CDR3aa: CAISERGPTGELFF
v_gene: TRBV11-2; j_gene: TRBJ2-7; d_gene: TRBD2; abundance: NA; CDR3nt: TGTGCCAGCAGCTTAGCCCTCCTGGGGGGGGAGCTAAGATATAGCGAGCAGTACTTC; CDR3aa: CASSLALLGGELRYSEQYF
v_gene: TRBV2; j_gene: TRBJ1-5; d_gene: NA; abundance: few; CDR3nt: TGTGCCAGCAGTGAAATGCTTGCCAATCAGCCCCAGCATTTT; CDR3aa: CASSEMLANQPQHF
v_gene: TRBV7-9; j_gene: TRBJ2-3; d_gene: NA; abundance: NA; CDR3nt: TGTGCCAGCAGCTTAGAACTATTCACAGATACGCAGTATTTT; CDR3aa: CASSLELFTDTQYF
v_gene: TRBV12-3/TRBV12-4; j_gene: TRBJ2-7; d_gene: TRBD2; abundance: NA; CDR3nt: TGTGCCAGCAGCTCCTTGACTAGCGGGAGCTACGAGCAGTACTTC; CDR3aa: CASSSLTSGSYEQYF
v_gene: TRBV12-3/TRBV12-4; j_gene: TRBJ2-1; d_gene: NA; abundance: NA; CDR3nt: TGTGCCAGCAGCCCGCCCCACGACAGGAGCCTAAACAATGAGCAGTTCTTC; CDR3aa: CASSPPHDRSLNNEQFF
v_gene: TRBV7-6; j_gene: TRBJ1-3; d_gene: NA; abundance: few; CDR3nt: TGTGCCAGCAGCTCCCCCGCCTCTGGAAACACCATATATTTT; CDR3aa: CASSSPASGNTIYF